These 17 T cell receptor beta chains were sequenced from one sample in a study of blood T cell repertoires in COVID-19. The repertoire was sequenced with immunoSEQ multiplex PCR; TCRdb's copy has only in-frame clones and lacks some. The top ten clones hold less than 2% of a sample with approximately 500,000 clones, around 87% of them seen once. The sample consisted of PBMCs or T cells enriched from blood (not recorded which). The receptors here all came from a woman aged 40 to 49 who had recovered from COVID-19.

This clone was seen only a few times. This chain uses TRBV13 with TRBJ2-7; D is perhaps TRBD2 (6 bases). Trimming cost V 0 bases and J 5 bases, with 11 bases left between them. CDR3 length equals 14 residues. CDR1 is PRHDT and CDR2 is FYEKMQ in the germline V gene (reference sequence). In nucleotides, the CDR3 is TGTGCCAGCAGCTTAGGCGGGAGAGACCACGAGCAGTACTTC. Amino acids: CASSLGGRDHEQYF.

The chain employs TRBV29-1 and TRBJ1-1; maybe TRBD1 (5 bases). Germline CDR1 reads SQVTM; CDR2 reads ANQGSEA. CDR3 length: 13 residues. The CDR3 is CSGGRAQYTEAFF. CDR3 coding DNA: TGCAGTGGCGGCAGGGCGCAGTACACTGAAGCTTTCTTT.

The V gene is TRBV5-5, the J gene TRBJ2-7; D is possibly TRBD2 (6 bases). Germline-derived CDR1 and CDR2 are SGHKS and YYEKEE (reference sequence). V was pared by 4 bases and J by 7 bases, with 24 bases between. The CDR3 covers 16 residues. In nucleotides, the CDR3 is TGTGCCAGCAGCCAGCGCCCTGGGACTCCCGTCGGTGAGCAGTACTTC. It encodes CASSQRPGTPVGEQYF.

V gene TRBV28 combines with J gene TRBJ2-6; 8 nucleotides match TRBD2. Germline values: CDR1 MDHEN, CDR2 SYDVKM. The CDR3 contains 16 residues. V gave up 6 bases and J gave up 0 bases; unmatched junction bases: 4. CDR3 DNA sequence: TGTGCCAGCAGCCGCGGGGGGTCCTCTGGGGCCAACGTCCTGACTTTC. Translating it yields CASSRGGSSGANVLTF. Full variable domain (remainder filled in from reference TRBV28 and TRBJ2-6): DVKVTQSSRYLVKRTGEKVFLECVQDMDHENMFWYRQDPGLGLRLIYFSYDVKMKEKGDIPEGYSVSREKKERFSLILESASTNQTSMYLCASSRGGSSGANVLTFGAGSRLTVL.

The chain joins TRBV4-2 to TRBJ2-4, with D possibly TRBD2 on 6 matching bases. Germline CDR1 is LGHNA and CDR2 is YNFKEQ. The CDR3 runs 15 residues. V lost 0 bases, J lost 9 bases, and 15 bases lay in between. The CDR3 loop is CASSQENGGYRIQYF. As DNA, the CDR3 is TGTGCCAGCAGCCAAGAGAACGGGGGTTATCGCATTCAGTACTTC.

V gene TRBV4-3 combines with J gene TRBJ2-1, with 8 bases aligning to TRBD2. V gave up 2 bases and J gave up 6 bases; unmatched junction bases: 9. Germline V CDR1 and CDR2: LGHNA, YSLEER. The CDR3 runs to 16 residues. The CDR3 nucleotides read TGCGCCAGCAGCCAACGGAGCCGGCTAGCGGGCAATGAGCAGTTCTTC. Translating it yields CASSQRSRLAGNEQFF.

The DNA for the CDR3 is TGCGCCAGCAGCCCGCAGAGGGCCGGGCGAACTGAAGCTTTCTTT. It encodes CASSPQRAGRTEAFF. The V gene is TRBV5-1, the J gene TRBJ1-1, with D uncertain. Per the germline V gene, CDR1 is SGHRS and CDR2 is YFSETQ. The V gene lost 4 bases and the J gene lost 5 bases, with 18 bases spanning the gap. The CDR3 covers 15 residues.

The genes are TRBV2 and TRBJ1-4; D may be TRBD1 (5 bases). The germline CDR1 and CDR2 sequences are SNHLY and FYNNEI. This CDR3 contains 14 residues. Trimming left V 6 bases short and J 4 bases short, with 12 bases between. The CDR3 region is CASRMTEHNEKLFF. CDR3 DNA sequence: TGTGCCAGCAGGATGACAGAACATAATGAAAAACTGTTTTTT.

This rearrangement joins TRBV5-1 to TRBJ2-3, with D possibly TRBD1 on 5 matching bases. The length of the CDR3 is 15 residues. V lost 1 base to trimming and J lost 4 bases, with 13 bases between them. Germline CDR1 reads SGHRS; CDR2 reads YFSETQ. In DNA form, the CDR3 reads TGCGCCAGCAGCTTGCGCAGTTTAGGGGCAGATACGCAGTATTTT. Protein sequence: CASSLRSLGADTQYF.

CDR3 DNA sequence: TGTGCCAGCTCACCACCGTCAGGCTACTCTGGAAACACCATATATTTT. Translated, it gives CASSPPSGYSGNTIYF. This chain connects TRBV18 to TRBJ1-3; D gene unclear. V gave up 0 bases and J gave up 0 bases, with 9 bases separating them. This CDR3 comprises 16 residues. Looked up from germline, CDR1 is KGHSH and CDR2 is LQKENI.

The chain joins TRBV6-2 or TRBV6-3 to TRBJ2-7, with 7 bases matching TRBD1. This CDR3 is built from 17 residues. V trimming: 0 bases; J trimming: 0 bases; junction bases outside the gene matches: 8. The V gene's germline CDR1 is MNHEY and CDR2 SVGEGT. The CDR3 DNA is TGTGCCAGCAGTTACTCAATGGGACAGTCTAGCTCCTACGAGCAGTACTTC. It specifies CASSYSMGQSSSYEQYF.

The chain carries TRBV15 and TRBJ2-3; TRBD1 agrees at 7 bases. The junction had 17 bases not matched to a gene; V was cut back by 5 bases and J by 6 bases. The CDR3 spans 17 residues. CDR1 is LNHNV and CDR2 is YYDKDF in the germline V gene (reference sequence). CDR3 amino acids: CATSSGRDSGGSDTQYF. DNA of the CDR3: TGTGCCACCAGCTCTGGCCGGGACAGTGGCGGGTCGGATACGCAGTATTTT.

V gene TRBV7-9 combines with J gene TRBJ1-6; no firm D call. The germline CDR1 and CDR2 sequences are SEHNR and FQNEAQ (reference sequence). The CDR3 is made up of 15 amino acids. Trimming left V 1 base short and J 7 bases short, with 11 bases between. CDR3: CASSLEAARNSPLHF. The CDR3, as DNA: TGTGCCAGCAGCTTAGAGGCGGCTAGAAATTCACCCCTCCACTTT.

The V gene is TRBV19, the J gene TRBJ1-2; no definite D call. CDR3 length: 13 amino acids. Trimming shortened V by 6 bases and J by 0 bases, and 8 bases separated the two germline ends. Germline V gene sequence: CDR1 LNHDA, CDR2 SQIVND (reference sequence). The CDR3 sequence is CASRADTNYGYTF. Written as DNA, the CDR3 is TGTGCCAGTAGGGCAGACACTAACTATGGCTACACCTTC.

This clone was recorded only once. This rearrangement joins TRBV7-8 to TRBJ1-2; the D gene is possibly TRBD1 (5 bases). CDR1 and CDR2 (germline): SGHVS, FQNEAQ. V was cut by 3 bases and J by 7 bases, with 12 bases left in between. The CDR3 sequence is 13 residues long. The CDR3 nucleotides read TGTGCCAGCAGCTTGGGACTTTTAGGTGGCTACACCTTC. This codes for CASSLGLLGGYTF.

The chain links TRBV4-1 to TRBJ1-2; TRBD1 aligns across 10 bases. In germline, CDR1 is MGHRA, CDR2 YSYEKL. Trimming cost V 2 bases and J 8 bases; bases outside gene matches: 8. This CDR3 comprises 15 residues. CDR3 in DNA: TGCGCCAGCAGCCAACCTGACAGGGGGCGGGGAGGCTACACCTTC. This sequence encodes CASSQPDRGRGGYTF.

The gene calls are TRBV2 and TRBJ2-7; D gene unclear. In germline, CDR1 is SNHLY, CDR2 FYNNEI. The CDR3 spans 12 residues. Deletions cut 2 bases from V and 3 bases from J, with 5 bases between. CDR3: CASSEQIYEQYF. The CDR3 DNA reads TGTGCCAGCAGTGAACAGATCTACGAGCAGTACTTC.